This T cell receptor beta chain was sequenced for a study of identical twins (dated by TCRdb to the mid-2010s). With respect to the entire study: To test whether fetal clonotypes persist, the study used deep sequencing on TCR alpha and beta repertoires from monozygotic twins, unrelated adults of various ages, and cord blood. Replicate twin experiments were performed at different times using different library preparation protocols to rule out contamination.

Paper-wide results and their limitations: The excess sharing between twins in beta out-of-frame sequences was weaker because fewer shared sequences reduced the signal-to-noise ratio. Conclusions relied on cross-sectional statistical analysis, since the same donors could not be followed over many years. Compared with coincidental sharing between unrelated individuals, out-of-frame TCR alpha sequences shared between twins showed an excess of sequences with low generation probability. In monozygotic twins, recombination models systematically underestimated out-of-frame TCR alpha sharing, but the models matched the sharing seen between unrelated individuals. Invariant T cells such as MAIT and iNKT could partly confound zero-insertion analyses, although diverse VJ usage argued against such confounding for most clonotypes. Fewer insertions were carried by abundant cord blood beta clonotypes, a similar but weaker trend appeared in young adult naive repertoires, and no such trend appeared in memory repertoires.

The CDR3 covers 11 residues, taking in both the cysteine and the phenylalanine. CDR3 DNA only is kept here, 33 bases in frame from base 1. V lost 2 bases and J lost 15 bases; the stretch between them is 8 bases long. In this sample, this clonotype turned up many times. Which antigen it targets is not known. One base away there is no much larger clone; base qualities are not given. Every donor was a healthy Caucasian. Three unrelated non-twin adults were also sequenced: a male aged 18 to 30, a male aged 50 to 59 and a female aged 50 to 59. Miltenyi CD45RO+ enrichment and human naive T-cell isolation kits were used to isolate memory (CD45RO+) and naive T cells from PBMC. Library method: 5' RACE. Sequencing was performed on an Illumina HiSeq 2000. A universal primer binding site was introduced by template switching, and a unique molecular identifier was present in the final cDNA, enabling accurate counting of TCR cDNA molecules. Specific primers in the conserved constant-segment region were used to synthesize first-strand cDNA for the TCR alpha and beta chains. To control for contamination, each cDNA library was double barcoded with a SMART-Mk sample barcode plus Illumina barcodes. TruSeq adapter sequences, together with Illumina sample barcodes, were added in two successive PCR steps. The Illumina HiSeq platform was used with custom primers to sequence TCR alpha and beta cDNA libraries. The authors' analysis ran thus. Unique molecular identifiers were extracted from raw reads with MiGEC, and CDR3 positions were determined with MiXCR. For each individual, recombination models were inferred using an EM algorithm with the repgenHMM and IGoR tools. The analysis of shared clonotypes was done with the tcR package in R, with sharing normalized by the product of cloneset sizes. To study raw recombination without the effects of thymic and clonal selection, out-of-frame nonproductive sequences were analyzed. In-frame beta chains were kept once TCRdb had trimmed the public reads at Q25 with fastp and called clones with MiXCR. Rows with a matching CDR3 protein are joined into one entry that keeps the most common DNA and genes. The authors' filters were not applied to this entry. The sample includes around 370,000 distinct CDR3 sequences, with approximately 8.8% observed a single time. Together, the top ten hold more than 8% of the sample.

Sequencing was performed on naive T cells sorted from blood. This specimen's cell subset or site label, per the study, means: cells isolated with a human naive T-cell isolation kit. The sequence was collected from a woman aged 45-60 years in good health. The chain was built from TRBV12-3 or TRBV12-4 and TRBJ1-6; the D gene is unclear. CDR3 region: CASSLSPVLHF. The sequence in DNA is TGTGCCAGCAGTTTATCCCCAGTCCTCCACTTT.